This TCR beta chain was sequenced for a study of blood T cell repertoires in COVID-19. Whole-study context: Some COVID-19 samples were acute and others convalescent; all came from the United States, Italy and Spain. The cDNA or gDNA used as material had been derived from T cells, B-cell-depleted T cells, or PBMCs.

Original methodology: The authors estimated nucleated cell counts from reference gene primer amplification. Libraries were prepared by immunoSEQ multiplex PCR; TCRdb keeps only in-frame clonotypes and omits some of them. V, J and clone size reflect that table, while D and trimming were determined from the DNA. The table shows roughly 78,000 clones, with around 78% occurring only once. This clone was detected only a few times. Trimming stripped 2 bases from V and 7 bases from J, with 8 bases between. This CDR3 is built from 13 residues. V is TRBV12-3 or TRBV12-4 and J is TRBJ1-4; D is uncertain. Source material: peripheral blood. The clonotype was recovered from a woman of 80 years or more with acute or convalescent COVID-19. CDR3 DNA: TGTGCCAGCAGTTTAATAGTTGGTGAAAAACTGTTTTTT. Translation gives CASSLIVGEKLFF.